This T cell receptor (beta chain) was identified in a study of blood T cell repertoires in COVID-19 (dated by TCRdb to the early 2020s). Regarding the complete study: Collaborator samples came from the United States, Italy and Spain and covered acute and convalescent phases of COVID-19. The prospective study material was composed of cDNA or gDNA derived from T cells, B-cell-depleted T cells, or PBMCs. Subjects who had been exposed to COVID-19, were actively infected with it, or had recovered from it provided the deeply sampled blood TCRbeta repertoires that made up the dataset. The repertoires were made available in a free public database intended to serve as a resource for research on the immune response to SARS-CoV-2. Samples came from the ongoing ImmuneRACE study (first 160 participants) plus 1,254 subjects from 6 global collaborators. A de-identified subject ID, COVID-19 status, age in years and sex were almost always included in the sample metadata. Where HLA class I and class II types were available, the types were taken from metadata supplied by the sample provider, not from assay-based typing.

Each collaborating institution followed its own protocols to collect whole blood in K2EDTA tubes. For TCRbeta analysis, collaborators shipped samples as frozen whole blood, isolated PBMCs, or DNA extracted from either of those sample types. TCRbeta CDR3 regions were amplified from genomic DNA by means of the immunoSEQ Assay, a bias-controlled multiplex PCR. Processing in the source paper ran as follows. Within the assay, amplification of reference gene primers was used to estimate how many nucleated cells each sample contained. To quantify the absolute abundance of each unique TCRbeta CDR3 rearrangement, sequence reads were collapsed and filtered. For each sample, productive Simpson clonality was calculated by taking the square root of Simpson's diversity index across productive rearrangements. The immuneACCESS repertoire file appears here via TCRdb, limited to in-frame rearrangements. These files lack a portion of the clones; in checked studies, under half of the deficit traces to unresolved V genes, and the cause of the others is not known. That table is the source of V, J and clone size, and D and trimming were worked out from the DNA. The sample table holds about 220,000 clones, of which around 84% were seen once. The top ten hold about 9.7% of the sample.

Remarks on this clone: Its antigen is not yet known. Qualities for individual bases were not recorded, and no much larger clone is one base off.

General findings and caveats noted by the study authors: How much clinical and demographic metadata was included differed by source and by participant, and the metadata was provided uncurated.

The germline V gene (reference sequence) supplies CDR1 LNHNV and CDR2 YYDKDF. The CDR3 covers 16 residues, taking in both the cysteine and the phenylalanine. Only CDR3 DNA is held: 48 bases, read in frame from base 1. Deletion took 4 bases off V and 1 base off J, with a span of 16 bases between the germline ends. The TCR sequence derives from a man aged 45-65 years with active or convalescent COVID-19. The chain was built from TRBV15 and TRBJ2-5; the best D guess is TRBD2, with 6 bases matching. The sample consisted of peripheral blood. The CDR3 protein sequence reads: CATSTRPGDLQETQYF. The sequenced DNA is TGTGCCACCAGCACACGTCCGGGAGACCTCCAAGAGACCCAGTACTTC.